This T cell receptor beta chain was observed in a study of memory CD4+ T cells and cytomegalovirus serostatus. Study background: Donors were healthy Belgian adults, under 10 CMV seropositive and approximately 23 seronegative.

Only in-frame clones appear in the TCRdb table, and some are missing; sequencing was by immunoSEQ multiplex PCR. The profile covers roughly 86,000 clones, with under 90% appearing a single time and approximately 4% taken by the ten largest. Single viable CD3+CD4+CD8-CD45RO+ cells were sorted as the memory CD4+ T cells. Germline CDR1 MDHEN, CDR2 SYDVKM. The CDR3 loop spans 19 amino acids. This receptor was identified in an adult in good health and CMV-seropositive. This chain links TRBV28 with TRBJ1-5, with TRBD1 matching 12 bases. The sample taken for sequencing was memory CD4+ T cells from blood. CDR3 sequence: CASGIGGQGAHREKQPQHF. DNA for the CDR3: TGTGCGAGCGGAATAGGGGGACAGGGGGCGCATAGGGAAAAACAGCCCCAGCATTTT.